Below, 17 T cell receptor beta chains from the same sample are listed, as sequenced in a study of T-cell memory formation after mild COVID-19. TCRdb re-derived calls from the 5' RACE reads in MiXCR, one entry per CDR3 protein. There are about 200,000 distinct CDR3 sequences in the sample; around 8.8% occur only once, and around 3.3% lies in the top ten. The source material was PBMCs or a T cell subset sorted from them (not recorded which). The source of these receptors is a young man who had mild COVID-19 (a few samples of this study predate the infection). Cell type and time point are not known.

The genes are TRBV12-3 or TRBV12-4 and TRBJ1-4; possible D gene TRBD1, 5 bases. V gave up 3 bases and J gave up 8 bases, with 19 bases separating them. The CDR3 has 16 amino acids. The DNA of the CDR3 is TGTGCCAGCAGTTTGGGCCTCCGGGCCTGGGGCGAAAAACTGTTTTTT. Amino acids: CASSLGLRAWGEKLFF.

The chain is built from TRBV19 and TRBJ1-5; D call uncertain. With 5 bases removed from V and 6 bases from J, the gap between germline ends came to 11 bases. CDR1 is LNHDA and CDR2 is SQIVND in the germline V gene (reference sequence). This CDR3 is 13 amino acids long. DNA for the CDR3: TGTGCCAGTAGTTCAACGGTGGGTCAGCCCCAGCATTTT. Amino acid sequence: CASSSTVGQPQHF.

This clonotype was observed at least ten times. The chain is built from TRBV7-8 and TRBJ2-3, with 11 positions matching TRBD1. Germline trimming cut 5 bases from V and 1 base from J; bases unmatched to any gene: 14. The germline V gene has CDR1 SGHVS and CDR2 FQNEAQ. The CDR3 spans 19 residues. The CDR3 spells CASSKRTGGAISGTDTQYF. The DNA for the CDR3 is TGTGCCAGCAGCAAACGGACAGGGGGCGCCATTAGCGGCACAGATACGCAGTATTTT.

This clonotype was seen more than once but under ten times. The chain combines TRBV6-2 or TRBV6-3 with TRBJ2-3, with 8 positions matching TRBD2. The CDR3 sequence is 14 residues long. Germline loops: CDR1 MNHEY, CDR2 SVGEGT. J was trimmed by 4 bases and V by 7 bases; bases with no gene match: 7. The CDR3 spells CASNEAGAADTQYF. The CDR3 region has the DNA TGTGCCAGCAACGAAGCGGGGGCGGCAGATACGCAGTATTTT.

V is TRBV20-1 and J is TRBJ2-2; 7 bases map to TRBD2. J was trimmed by 0 bases and V by 5 bases; bases with no gene match: 6. Germline CDR1 reads DFQATT; CDR2 reads SNEGSKA (reference sequence). This CDR3 contains 15 residues. The CDR3 loop is CSAENLAANTGELFF. The CDR3 coding sequence is TGCAGTGCTGAGAACCTAGCGGCGAACACCGGGGAGCTGTTTTTT.

This clonotype came up a few times. V usage is TRBV20-1 and J usage is TRBJ1-2; D call uncertain. The V gene lost 0 bases and the J gene lost 8 bases, with 13 bases spanning the gap. Germline CDR1 DFQATT, CDR2 SNEGSKA (reference sequence). The CDR3 runs 13 residues. The CDR3 protein is CSARDSGLEGYTF. CDR3 in DNA: TGCAGTGCTAGAGATAGCGGACTGGAGGGCTACACCTTC.

The table lists this clonotype with a few counts. The chain has TRBV5-6 and TRBJ1-2, with D perhaps matching TRBD1 (5 bases). Germline CDR1 is SGHDT and CDR2 is YYEEEE. V dropped 3 bases and J dropped 5 bases, with 11 bases sitting between them. The length of the CDR3 is 13 residues. This CDR3 is CASSSGLLYGYTF. CDR3 sequence (DNA): TGTGCCAGCAGCTCGGGACTTTTATATGGCTACACCTTC.

This chain joins TRBV20-1 and TRBJ1-2; TRBD1 matches 7 bases. CDR3 length: 15 residues. The V and J ends lost 3 bases and 4 bases, in that order; junction bases with no gene match: 11. Germline lookup yields CDR1 DFQATT and CDR2 SNEGSKA (reference sequence). This chain's CDR3 is CSASQPTGVAYGYTF. CDR3 in DNA: TGCAGTGCTAGTCAGCCTACAGGGGTGGCCTATGGCTACACCTTC.

This chain joins TRBV6-5 and TRBJ1-2; D not certain. Trimming pared 6 bases from V and 4 bases from J, leaving 18 bases between. Germline V gene lookup returns CDR1 MNHEY and CDR2 SVGAGI. This CDR3 region has 15 residues. The CDR3 nucleotides read TGTGCCAGCAGCCTCTCCTCCGGGAGCAGCTATGGCTACACCTTC. Translated, it gives CASSLSSGSSYGYTF.

In this sample, this clonotype turned up a few times. J is TRBJ1-4 and V is TRBV7-9; no firm D call. The V gene lost 1 base and the J gene lost 8 bases, with 14 bases spanning the gap. CDR3 length: 15 amino acids. The germline V gene has CDR1 SEHNR and CDR2 FQNEAQ (reference sequence). The CDR3 sequence: CASSLVPGLGEKLFF. CDR3 in DNA: TGTGCCAGCAGCTTAGTTCCGGGGTTAGGCGAAAAACTGTTTTTT.

This clonotype has only a few counts. The rearrangement links TRBV7-6 to TRBJ2-1; D may be TRBD1 or TRBD2 (5 bases each). Per germline, CDR1 SGHVS and CDR2 FNYEAQ. The CDR3 is made up of 18 amino acids. V lost 5 bases, J lost 6 bases, and 26 bases lay in between. CDR3 sequence (DNA): TGTGCCAGCAGCCCCAATCCACCTTCGGGGCTGGGGGTCAATGAGCAGTTCTTC. Translated, it gives CASSPNPPSGLGVNEQFF. Together with reference TRBV7-6 and TRBJ2-1, the CDR3 gives the full variable domain: GAGVSQSPRYKVTKRGQDVALRCDPISGHVSLYWYRQALGQGPEFLTYFNYEAQQDKSGLPNDRFSAERPEGSISTLTIQRTEQRDSAMYRCASSPNPPSGLGVNEQFFGPGTRLTVL.

The chain employs TRBV20-1 and TRBJ2-2, with D hard to call. Per germline, CDR1 DFQATT and CDR2 SNEGSKA (reference sequence). The CDR3 consists of 12 residues. V was clipped by 3 bases and J by 2 bases, with 4 bases between them. The CDR3 is CSASTNTGELFF. The CDR3 DNA sequence: TGCAGTGCTAGCACCAACACCGGGGAGCTGTTTTTT.

The table lists this clonotype with many counts. The chain joins TRBV20-1 to TRBJ2-7; 8 nucleotides align to TRBD2. The CDR3 is made up of 15 amino acids. The V gene's germline CDR1 is DFQATT and CDR2 SNEGSKA (reference sequence). The V gene end was trimmed by 5 bases and the J gene end by 2 bases; junction bases not matched to a gene: 11. The CDR3 spells CSAQRGLGFAYEQYF. The CDR3 coding sequence is TGCAGTGCTCAGCGGGGGCTTGGGTTTGCCTACGAGCAGTACTTC.

The sample holds many counts of this clonotype. The V gene is TRBV12-3 or TRBV12-4, the J gene TRBJ2-7, with D possibly matching TRBD2 (7 bases). Trimming shortened V by 3 bases and J by 4 bases, and 28 bases separated the two germline ends. This CDR3 region has 19 residues. CDR3: CASSLPRGARGKNLYEQYF. DNA for the CDR3: TGTGCCAGCAGTTTGCCTCGGGGGGCGAGGGGGAAAAACCTATACGAGCAGTACTTC.

This clonotype appeared many times. V usage is TRBV28 and J usage is TRBJ1-6, with 7 positions matching TRBD1. Looked up from germline, CDR1 is MDHEN and CDR2 is SYDVKM. The CDR3 covers 15 residues. The V and J ends lost 5 bases and 10 bases, in that order; junction bases with no gene match: 11. The CDR3 DNA follows: TGTGCCAGCAGTCGATCGACAGGGCGGGGCTCACCCCTCCACTTT. The encoded protein is CASSRSTGRGSPLHF.

The gene calls are TRBV20-1 and TRBJ2-2, with 8 bases aligning to TRBD1. Trimming cost V 0 bases and J 5 bases; bases outside gene matches: 5. Per germline, CDR1 DFQATT and CDR2 SNEGSKA (reference sequence). CDR3 length: 15 residues. Written as DNA, the CDR3 is TGCAGTGCTAGAGATTCGGGGACAGGAACCGGGGAGCTGTTTTTT. Protein product: CSARDSGTGTGELFF.

In this sample, this clonotype turned up many times. The chain carries TRBV5-4 and TRBJ2-4, with D perhaps matching TRBD2 (5 bases). Trimming removed 2 bases from V and 0 bases from J, with 9 bases in between. The length of the CDR3 is 15 residues. From germline, CDR1 is SGHNT and CDR2 YYREEE (reference sequence). In DNA, the CDR3 is TGTGCCAGCAGCTTTGACGGACTAGCCAAAAACATTCAGTACTTC. It is translated as CASSFDGLAKNIQYF.